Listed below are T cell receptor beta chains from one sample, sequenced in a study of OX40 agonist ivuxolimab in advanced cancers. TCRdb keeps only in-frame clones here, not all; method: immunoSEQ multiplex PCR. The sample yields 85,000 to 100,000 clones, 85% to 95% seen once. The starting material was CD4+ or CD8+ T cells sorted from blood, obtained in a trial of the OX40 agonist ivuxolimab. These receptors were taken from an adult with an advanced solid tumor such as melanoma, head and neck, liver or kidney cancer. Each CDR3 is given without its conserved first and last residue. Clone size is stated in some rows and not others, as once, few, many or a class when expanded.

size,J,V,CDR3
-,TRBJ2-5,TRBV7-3,ASSLTPSGRETQY
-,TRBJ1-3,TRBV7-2,ASSLAVGQGGYTIY
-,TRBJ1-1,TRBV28,ASSLGPGYTEAF
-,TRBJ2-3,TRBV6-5,ASSYSRVYTQY
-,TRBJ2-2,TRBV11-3,ASSSPHGSGSAIGELF
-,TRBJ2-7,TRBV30,AWSILGSYEQY
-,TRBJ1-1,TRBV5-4,ASSLEDLEAF
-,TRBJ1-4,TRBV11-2,ASTTGPKKLNEKLF
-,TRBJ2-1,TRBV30,AWGLAGLSNEQF
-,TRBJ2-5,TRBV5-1,ASSSTSGQETQY
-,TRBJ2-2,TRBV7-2,ASSLGLGIGELF
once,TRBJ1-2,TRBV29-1,SSRDAYGYT
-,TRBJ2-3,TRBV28,ASSLWATQIRTDTQY
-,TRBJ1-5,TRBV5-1,ASSLEGQGGQPQH
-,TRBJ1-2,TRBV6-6,ASIPDGETNGYT
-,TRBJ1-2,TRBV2,ASSSGYGYT
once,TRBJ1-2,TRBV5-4,ASSPMTGTRYGYT
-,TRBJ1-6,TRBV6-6,ASTGQSSYNSPLH
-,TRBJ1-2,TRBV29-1,SVEDLFGQGINYGYT
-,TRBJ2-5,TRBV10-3,AISESLQGRGQETQY
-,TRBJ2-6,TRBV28,ASSGGTGPAGANVLT
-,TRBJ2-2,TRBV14,ASSQSRTGELF
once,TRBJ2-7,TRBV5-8,ASSPSSLSYEQY
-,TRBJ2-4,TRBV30,AWVGLVGIQY
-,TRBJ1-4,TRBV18,ASSPNTGNPGEKLF
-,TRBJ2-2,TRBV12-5,ASGYVSTGELF
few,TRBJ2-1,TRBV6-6,ASSLKNEQF
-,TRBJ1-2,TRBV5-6,ASSGARTGVYFPYGYT
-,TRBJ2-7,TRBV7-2,ASSPRSSYEQY
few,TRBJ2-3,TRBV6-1,ASSVGQEQNTQY
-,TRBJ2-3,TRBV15,ATSRVGDTQY
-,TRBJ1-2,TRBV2,ASVQQGAAVYGYT
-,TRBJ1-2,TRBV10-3,AISEWSRENYGYT
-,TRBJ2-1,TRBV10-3,AIRLAGTTPHEQF
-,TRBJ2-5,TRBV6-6,ASSYPQETQY
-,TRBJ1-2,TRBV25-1,ASSEGGDSSAYGYT
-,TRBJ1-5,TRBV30,AWSPPPGLKGNQPQH
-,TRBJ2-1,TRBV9,ASSVAGLSYNEQF
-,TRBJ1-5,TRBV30,AWSLGASYSNQPQH
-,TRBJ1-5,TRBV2,ASRLRVSNQPQH
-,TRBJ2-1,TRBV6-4,ASSRNRDSAKGEQF
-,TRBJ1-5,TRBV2,ASSPYSNQPQH
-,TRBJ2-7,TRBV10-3,AISDSLPVQY
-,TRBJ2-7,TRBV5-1,ASSLEGGWYEQY
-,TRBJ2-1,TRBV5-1,ASTEPGTGDHEQF
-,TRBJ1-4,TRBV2,ASSSHRGQVEKLF
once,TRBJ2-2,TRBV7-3,ASSSVYGSTGELF
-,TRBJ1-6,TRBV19,ASDRGIYNSPLH
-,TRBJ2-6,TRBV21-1,ASSKVPGAGANVLT
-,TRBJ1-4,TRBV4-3,ASSQHRGTGSFGYVELF
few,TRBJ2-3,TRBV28,ASSPQGPGTDTQY
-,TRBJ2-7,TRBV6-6,ASSYSTLVGGEQY
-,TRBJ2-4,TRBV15,ATSRAGESKNIQY
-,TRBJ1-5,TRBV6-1,ASSVTTGAGGYQPQH
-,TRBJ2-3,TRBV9,ASNRDFTDTQY
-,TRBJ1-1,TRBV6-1,ASSRTGEAF
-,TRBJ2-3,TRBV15,ATGTSEDTQY
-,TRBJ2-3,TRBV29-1,SGGGATDTQY
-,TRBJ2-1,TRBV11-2,ASSSGLPYNEQF
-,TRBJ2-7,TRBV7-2,ASSPARGNYYEQY